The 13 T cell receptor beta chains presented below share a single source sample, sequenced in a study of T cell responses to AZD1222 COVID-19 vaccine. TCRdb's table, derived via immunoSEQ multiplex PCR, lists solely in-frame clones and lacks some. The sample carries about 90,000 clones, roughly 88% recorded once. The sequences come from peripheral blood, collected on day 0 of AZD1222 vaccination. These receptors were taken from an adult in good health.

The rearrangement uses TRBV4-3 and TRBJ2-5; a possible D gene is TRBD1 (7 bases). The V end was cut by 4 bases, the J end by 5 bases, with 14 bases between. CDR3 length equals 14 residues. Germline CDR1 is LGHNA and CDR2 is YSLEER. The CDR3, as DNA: TGCGCCAGCAGCCCTGCAGGGGGGCCGGAGACCCAGTACTTC. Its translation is CASSPAGGPETQYF.

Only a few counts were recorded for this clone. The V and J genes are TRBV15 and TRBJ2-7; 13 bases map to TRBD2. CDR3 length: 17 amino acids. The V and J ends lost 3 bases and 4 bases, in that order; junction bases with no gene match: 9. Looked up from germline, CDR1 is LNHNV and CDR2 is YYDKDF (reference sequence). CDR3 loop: CATSSGWTSGSRYEQYF. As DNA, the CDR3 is TGTGCCACCAGCAGCGGTTGGACTAGCGGGAGCAGGTACGAGCAGTACTTC.

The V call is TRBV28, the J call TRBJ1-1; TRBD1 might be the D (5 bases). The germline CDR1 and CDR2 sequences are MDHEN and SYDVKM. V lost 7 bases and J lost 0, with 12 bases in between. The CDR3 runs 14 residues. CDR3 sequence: CASNTRGLNTEAFF. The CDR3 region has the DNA TGTGCCAGCAATACTAGGGGTCTGAACACTGAAGCTTTCTTT.

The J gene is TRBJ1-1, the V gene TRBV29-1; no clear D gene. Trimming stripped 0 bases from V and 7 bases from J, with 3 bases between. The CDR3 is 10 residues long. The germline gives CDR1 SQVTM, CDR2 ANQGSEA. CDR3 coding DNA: TGCAGCGTTGAAGAAGTTGAAGCTTTCTTT. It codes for CSVEEVEAFF.

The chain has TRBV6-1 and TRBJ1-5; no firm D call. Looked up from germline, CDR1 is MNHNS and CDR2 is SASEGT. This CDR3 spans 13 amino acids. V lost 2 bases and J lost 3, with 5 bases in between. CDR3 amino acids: CASSEQNNQPQHF. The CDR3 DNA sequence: TGTGCCAGCAGTGAACAGAACAATCAGCCCCAGCATTTT.

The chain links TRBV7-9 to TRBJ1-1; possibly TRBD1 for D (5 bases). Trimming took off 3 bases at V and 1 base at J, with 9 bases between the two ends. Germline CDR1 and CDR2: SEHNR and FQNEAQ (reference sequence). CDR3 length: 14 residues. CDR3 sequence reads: CASSLRGQNTEAFF. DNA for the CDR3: TGTGCCAGCAGCTTGAGGGGTCAGAACACTGAAGCTTTCTTT.

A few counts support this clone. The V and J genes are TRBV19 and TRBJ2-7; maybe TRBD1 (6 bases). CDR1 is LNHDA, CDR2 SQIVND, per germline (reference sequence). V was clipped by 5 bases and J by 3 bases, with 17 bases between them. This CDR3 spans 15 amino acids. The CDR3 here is CASSPRGTSIYEQYF. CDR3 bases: TGTGCCAGTAGTCCCAGGGGAACCTCCATCTACGAGCAGTACTTC.

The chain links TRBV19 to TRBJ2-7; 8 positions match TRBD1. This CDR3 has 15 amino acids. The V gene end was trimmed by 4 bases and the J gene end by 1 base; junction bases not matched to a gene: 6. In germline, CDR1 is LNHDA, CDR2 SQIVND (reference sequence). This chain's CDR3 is CASSNRDRPSYEQYF. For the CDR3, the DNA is TGTGCCAGTAGTAACCGGGACAGGCCTTCCTACGAGCAGTACTTC.

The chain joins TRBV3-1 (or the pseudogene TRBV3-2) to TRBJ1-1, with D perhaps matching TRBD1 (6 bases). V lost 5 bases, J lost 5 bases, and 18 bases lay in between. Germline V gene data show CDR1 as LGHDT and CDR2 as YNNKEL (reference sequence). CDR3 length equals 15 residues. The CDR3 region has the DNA TGTGCCAGCAGCATATACAGGGAAGCAGGGACTGAAGCTTTCTTT. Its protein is CASSIYREAGTEAFF.

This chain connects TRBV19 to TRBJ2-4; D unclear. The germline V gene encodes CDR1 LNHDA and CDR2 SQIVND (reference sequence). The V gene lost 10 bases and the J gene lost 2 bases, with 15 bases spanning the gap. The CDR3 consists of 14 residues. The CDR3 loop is CATPSIPSKNIQYF. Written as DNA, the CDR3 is TGTGCCACCCCAAGCATTCCCTCCAAAAACATTCAGTACTTC.

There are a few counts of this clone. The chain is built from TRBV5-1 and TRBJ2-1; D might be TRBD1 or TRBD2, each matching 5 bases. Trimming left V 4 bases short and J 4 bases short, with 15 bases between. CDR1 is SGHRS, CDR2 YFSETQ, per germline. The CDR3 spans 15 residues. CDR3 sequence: CASSVGTGSYNEQFF. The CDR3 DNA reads TGCGCCAGCAGCGTAGGGACGGGTAGTTACAATGAGCAGTTCTTC.

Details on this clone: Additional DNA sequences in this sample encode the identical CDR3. DNA of the CDR3: TGTGCCAGCAGCTTGGGAAGACTACAAGAGACCCAGTACTTC. This gives the protein CASSLGRLQETQYF. The V call is TRBV5-4, the J call TRBJ2-5; the D gene is possibly TRBD2 (5 bases). The V gene lost 0 bases and the J gene lost 2 bases, with 8 bases spanning the gap. Germline assignment: CDR1 SGHNT and CDR2 YYREEE (reference sequence). The CDR3 has 14 residues.

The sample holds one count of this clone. DNA of the CDR3: TGTGCCAGCAGCTTAGGAGTGCTAGTTTTGGATGAGCAGTTCTTC. Amino acids: CASSLGVLVLDEQFF. The rearrangement links TRBV7-8 to TRBJ2-1; D is unclear. This CDR3 comprises 15 residues. The V gene lost 1 base and the J gene lost 8 bases, with 15 bases spanning the gap. The germline V gene has CDR1 SGHVS and CDR2 FQNEAQ. Together with reference TRBV7-8 and TRBJ2-1, the CDR3 gives the full variable domain: GAGVSQSPRYKVAKRGQDVALRCDPISGHVSLFWYQQALGQGPEFLTYFQNEAQLDKSGLPSDRFFAERPEGSVSTLKIQRTQQEDSAVYLCASSLGVLVLDEQFFGPGTRLTVL.